These T cell receptor beta chains were read from a single sample in a study of cytomegalovirus exposure and HLA in healthy donors. Here immunoSEQ multiplex PCR was the method, and the copy in TCRdb shows in-frame clones only, minus some. The data hold some 110,000 clones, with 78% observed a single time. The sequenced material came from PBMCs. These TCRs come from a young man in good health and CMV-seronegative. CDR3s include the opening cysteine and the closing phenylalanine or tryptophan. The order of the fields is clone size, J gene, V gene, CDR3 protein. Clone size is not always given. Where it is, it says once, few, many or a class for expanded clones.

once,TRBJ2-7,TRBV5-1,CASSDTYEQYF
NA,TRBJ2-7,TRBV28,CASSFPGTGTYEQYF
few,TRBJ2-7,TRBV6-1,CASSHRVGEQYF
NA,TRBJ1-2,TRBV6-5,CASSHDRGRGYTF
once,TRBJ2-5,TRBV9,CASSVETSGLGETQYF
NA,TRBJ2-7,TRBV27,CASSRQGAHEQYF
NA,TRBJ1-6,TRBV6-4,CASRATGDSPLHF
NA,TRBJ1-2,TRBV11-2,CASRMPGAWGYGYTF
NA,TRBJ1-1,TRBV27,CASSLSQGGKAFF
few,TRBJ2-1,TRBV30,CAWSEGLASDNEQFF
NA,TRBJ2-3,TRBV2,CASSGPLAGDADTQYF
NA,TRBJ2-5,TRBV18,CASSPPVGGAKTQYF
NA,TRBJ2-1,TRBV9,CASSVVPSVDGLLYNEQFF
few,TRBJ1-1,TRBV9,CASSAGTGTEAFF
once,TRBJ2-2,TRBV13,CASSLRGETGELFF
few,TRBJ1-5,TRBV4-3,CASSQDRAQPQHF
NA,TRBJ1-1,TRBV6-6,CASSYPGQGTNTEAFF
few,TRBJ1-3,TRBV9,CASSGTGEGNTIYF
NA,TRBJ1-1,TRBV5-4,CASSIQGDDSTEAFF
NA,TRBJ2-1,TRBV6-5,CASSYSPGREGEQFF
NA,TRBJ2-3,TRBV5-1,CASSLASGLNTDTQYF
few,TRBJ1-6,TRBV7-6,CASSASWNSPLHF
NA,TRBJ1-2,TRBV29-1,CSVPPTGSYGYTF
NA,TRBJ2-1,TRBV7-2,CASSRLAGEYYNEQFF
NA,TRBJ2-5,TRBV5-1,CASSGGTGFHETQYF
NA,TRBJ2-5,TRBV29-1,CSVEGREAETQYF
NA,TRBJ2-7,TRBV20-1,CSASRKKQYF
NA,TRBJ2-1,TRBV5-1,CASSFRTSYNEQFF
NA,TRBJ2-7,TRBV5-4,CASSWEGTYEQYF
NA,TRBJ2-7,TRBV27,CASSPSGRYEQYF
NA,TRBJ2-3,TRBV10-3,CAISQGEKLGTQYF
NA,TRBJ2-3,TRBV6-5,CASSYGAGLDTQYF
NA,TRBJ2-7,TRBV18,CASSQTTGTYSYEQYF
NA,TRBJ2-3,TRBV5-1,CASSLQGSTDTQYF
NA,TRBJ2-7,TRBV5-1,CASSLGPGQGQYEQYF
NA,TRBJ2-7,TRBV5-1,CAEGDREDEQYF
NA,TRBJ2-7,TRBV6-5,CASSALQGTYEQYF
NA,TRBJ2-3,TRBV10-1,CASQFPGTDTQYF
NA,TRBJ2-4,TRBV5-6,CASSLIRQGANIQYF
few,TRBJ1-4,TRBV6-6,CASSREIVEKLFF
NA,TRBJ2-5,TRBV5-1,CASSLAQTEAQETQYF
NA,TRBJ2-7,TRBV27,CASRRDRETYEQYF
NA,TRBJ2-7,TRBV7-6,CASSLEQLKQYF
once,TRBJ2-2,TRBV7-6,CASSLAAGVVELFF
NA,TRBJ2-1,TRBV5-1,CASSASGTYNEQFF
once,TRBJ2-2,TRBV5-4,CASSLGNGGAGELFF
NA,TRBJ2-5,TRBV9,CASSPTGGSGSSGETQYF
NA,TRBJ1-2,TRBV19,CASSSQGYGYTF
NA,TRBJ1-3,TRBV7-9,CSSSPSHVTEDF
NA,TRBJ2-1,TRBV4-3,CASSQETNGSGWGMKEQFF
NA,TRBJ1-4,TRBV14,CASSQRTGGGKLFF